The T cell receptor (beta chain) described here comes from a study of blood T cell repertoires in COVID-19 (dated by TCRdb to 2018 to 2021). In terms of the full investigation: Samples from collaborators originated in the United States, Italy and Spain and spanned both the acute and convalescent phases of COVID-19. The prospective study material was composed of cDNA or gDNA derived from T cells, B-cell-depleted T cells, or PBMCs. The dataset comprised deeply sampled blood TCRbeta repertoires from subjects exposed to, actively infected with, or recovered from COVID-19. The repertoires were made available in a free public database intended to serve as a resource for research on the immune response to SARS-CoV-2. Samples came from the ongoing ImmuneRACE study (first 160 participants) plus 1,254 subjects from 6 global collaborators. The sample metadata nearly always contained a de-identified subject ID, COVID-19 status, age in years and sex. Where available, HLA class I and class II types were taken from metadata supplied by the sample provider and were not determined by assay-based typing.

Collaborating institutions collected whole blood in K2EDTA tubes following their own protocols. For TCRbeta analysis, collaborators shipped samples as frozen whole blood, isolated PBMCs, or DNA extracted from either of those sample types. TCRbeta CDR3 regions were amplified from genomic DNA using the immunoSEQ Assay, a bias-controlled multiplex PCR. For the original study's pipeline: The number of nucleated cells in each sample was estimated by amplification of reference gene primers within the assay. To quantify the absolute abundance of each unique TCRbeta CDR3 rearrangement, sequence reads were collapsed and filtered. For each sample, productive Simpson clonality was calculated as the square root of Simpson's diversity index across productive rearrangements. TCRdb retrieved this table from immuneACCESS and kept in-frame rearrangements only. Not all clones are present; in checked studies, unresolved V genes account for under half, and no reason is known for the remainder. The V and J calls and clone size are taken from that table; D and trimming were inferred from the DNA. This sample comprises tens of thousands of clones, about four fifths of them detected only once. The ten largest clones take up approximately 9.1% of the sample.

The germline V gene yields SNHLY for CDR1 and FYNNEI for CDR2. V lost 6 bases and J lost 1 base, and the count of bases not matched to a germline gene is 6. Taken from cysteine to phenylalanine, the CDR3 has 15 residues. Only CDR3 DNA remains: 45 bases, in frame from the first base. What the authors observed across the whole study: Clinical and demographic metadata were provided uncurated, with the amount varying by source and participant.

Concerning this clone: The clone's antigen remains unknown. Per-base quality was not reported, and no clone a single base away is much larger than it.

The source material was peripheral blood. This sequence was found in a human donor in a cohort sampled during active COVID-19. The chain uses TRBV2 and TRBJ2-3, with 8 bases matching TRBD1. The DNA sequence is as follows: TGTGCCAGCAGAGGGGCAGGGGGCGGCACAGATACGCAGTATTTT. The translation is CASRGAGGGTDTQYF.